The clone carrying this T cell receptor beta chain was recorded many times. Its antigen is not identified. The data belong to a study of T cell repertoires in cytomegalovirus infection. As for the study in general: Selection of CMV epitopes for the study included recently identified HLA-C-restricted and well-studied HLA-B-restricted ones.

TCRdb re-called the reads with MiXCR, one entry per CDR3 protein. In the table there are hundreds of thousands of distinct CDR3 sequences, 30% to 35% of which are singletons. The V and J ends lost 2 bases and 5 bases respectively, with 12 bases between them. Germline lookup yields CDR1 SGHTA and CDR2 FQGNSA. The CDR3 is 14 residues long. The chain carries TRBV7-2 and TRBJ2-5, with a possible D match to TRBD1 (6 bases). The TCR sequence derives from a human donor in good health (CMV status not recorded). Some clones in this sample may be carry-over from other donors' samples. The sample consisted of cultured PBMCs, taken from culture after CMV antigen stimulation. CDR3 protein: CASSLSSGDETQYF. The DNA for the CDR3 is TGTGCCAGCAGCTTAAGTTCAGGGGATGAGACCCAGTACTTC.